Each of the 17 T cell receptor beta chains below was sequenced from the same sample in a study of blood T cell repertoires in COVID-19. Clones were sequenced by immunoSEQ multiplex PCR, and TCRdb holds only the in-frame ones, with some missing. The sample lists under 250,000 clones, 70% to 90% occurring once. The sample comprised peripheral blood. The source of these receptors is a woman in her seventies with COVID-19, enrolled during active disease.

The chain employs TRBV11-2 and TRBJ2-3; 8 positions match TRBD2. CDR1 and CDR2 (germline): SGHAT, FQNNGV. CDR3 length: 15 residues. V lost 1 base to trimming and J lost 10 bases; unmatched junction nucleotides: 10. The CDR3 DNA follows: TGTGCCAGCAGCTTAGCCCCACACAGCGGGGGTTCGCAGTATTTT. It encodes CASSLAPHSGGSQYF.

This chain joins TRBV11-3 and TRBJ2-1, with 8 bases aligning to TRBD1. The CDR3 has 12 amino acids. The V gene's germline CDR1 is SGHNT and CDR2 YENEEA. V shed 6 bases and J 8 bases; nucleotides not matched to a gene: 3. The CDR3: CASRTGDHEQFF. The CDR3 DNA follows: TGTGCCAGCAGGACAGGGGACCATGAGCAGTTCTTC.

This clone has a handful of counts. The genes are TRBV4-2 and TRBJ2-3; weak D call: TRBD1 (7 bases). Germline lookup yields CDR1 LGHNA and CDR2 YNFKEQ. Trimming took 0 bases from V and 2 from J, leaving 15 bases between them. The CDR3 extends over 17 amino acids. The CDR3 protein is CASSQDQEGAITDTQYF. The CDR3 DNA is TGTGCCAGCAGCCAAGATCAGGAGGGGGCTATCACAGATACGCAGTATTTT.

This chain connects TRBV2 to TRBJ2-3, with D tentatively TRBD2 (6 bases). The V end lost 6 bases, the J end lost 1 base, and 11 bases lay between the germline ends. CDR3 length: 14 amino acids. The germline V gene encodes CDR1 SNHLY and CDR2 FYNNEI. The CDR3 coding sequence is TGTGCCAGCAGGAGAGCGGGCCGCACAGATACGCAGTATTTT. Its translation is CASRRAGRTDTQYF.

The chain uses TRBV30 and TRBJ1-5; tentatively, D is TRBD1 (5 bases). V shed 2 bases and J shed 2 bases, with 7 bases lying between them. This CDR3 contains 13 residues. CDR1 is GTSNPN and CDR2 is SVGIG in the germline V gene (reference sequence). CDR3 in DNA: TGTGCCTGGAGTCCGGGGGGCAATCAGCCCCAGCATTTT. As protein: CAWSPGGNQPQHF.

This chain joins TRBV9 and TRBJ1-3, with TRBD1 matching 9 bases. The V segment lost 0 bases and the J segment 6 bases; nucleotides outside the gene matches: 7. Germline CDR1 SGDLS, CDR2 YYNGEE. This CDR3 region has 16 residues. The CDR3 nucleotides are TGTGCCAGCAGCGTAGGACCGGGACAGGGTTTAAACACCATATATTTT. This encodes CASSVGPGQGLNTIYF. The complete variable domain, with remaining parts taken from reference TRBV9 and TRBJ1-3, reads DSGVTQTPKHLITATGQRVTLRCSPRSGDLSVYWYQQSLDQGLQFLIQYYNGEERAKGNILERFSAQQFPDLHSELNLSSLELGDSALYFCASSVGPGQGLNTIYFGEGSWLTVV.

V gene TRBV6-6 combines with J gene TRBJ1-5; a possible D gene is TRBD1 (5 bases). V was clipped by 7 bases and J by 3 bases, with 16 bases between them. The CDR3 has 15 amino acids. Germline V lookup: CDR1 MNHNY, CDR2 SVGAGI (reference sequence). The CDR3 bases are TGTGCCAGCACCGAATGGGGGGGATACAATCAGCCCCAGCATTTT. It translates to CASTEWGGYNQPQHF.

This chain joins TRBV2 and TRBJ1-4; 10 bases are a match to TRBD1. The CDR3 loop spans 17 amino acids. Germline values: CDR1 SNHLY, CDR2 FYNNEI. V lost 2 bases, J lost 0 bases, and 3 bases stayed unmatched. CDR3 region: CASSELGQGATNEKLFF. The CDR3 DNA reads as TGTGCCAGCAGTGAATTAGGACAGGGGGCAACTAATGAAAAACTGTTTTTT.

The V and J genes are TRBV18 and TRBJ2-5, with 7 bases identical to TRBD1. V gave up 3 bases and J gave up 2 bases; unmatched junction bases: 9. CDR1 KGHSH and CDR2 LQKENI come from the germline V gene. This CDR3 spans 16 amino acids. The CDR3 region is CASSPLRGPGQETQYF. In DNA form, the CDR3 reads TGTGCCAGCTCACCTTTAAGGGGGCCGGGACAAGAGACCCAGTACTTC.

The chain recombines TRBV19 with TRBJ1-5; 12 nucleotides match TRBD1. J lost 2 bases, V lost 9 bases, and 8 bases had no gene match. This CDR3 is built from 16 residues. The V gene's germline CDR1 is LNHDA and CDR2 SQIVND (reference sequence). DNA of the CDR3: TGTGCCAGCGCCGGGACAGGGGGCGCGGGCAATCAGCCCCAGCATTTT. It encodes CASAGTGGAGNQPQHF. The variable domain in full, completed from reference TRBV19 and TRBJ1-5, reads DGGITQSPKYLFRKEGQNVTLSCEQNLNHDAMYWYRQDPGQGLRLIYYSQIVNDFQKGDIAEGYSVSREKKESFPLTVTSAQKNPTAFYLCASAGTGGAGNQPQHFGDGTRLSIL.

The rearrangement uses TRBV13 and TRBJ1-2, with D perhaps matching TRBD1 (5 bases). CDR1 is PRHDT, CDR2 FYEKMQ, per germline (reference sequence). The V end was cut by 5 bases, the J end by 2 bases, with 21 bases between. The CDR3 runs 17 residues. The CDR3 region has the DNA TGTGCCAGCAGCCCCCGGTCGGCTGGGTGGGGCAACTATGGCTACACCTTC. Amino acid sequence: CASSPRSAGWGNYGYTF.

V usage is TRBV3-1 (or the pseudogene TRBV3-2) and J usage is TRBJ2-3; 9 positions match TRBD1. After removal of 7 bases from V and 1 base from J, the junction contained 6 bases not matched to a gene. CDR1 and CDR2 from the germline V gene are LGHDT and YNNKEL (reference sequence). This CDR3 is 15 amino acids long. The CDR3 region is CASTPRDRGTDTQYF. The CDR3 DNA sequence: TGTGCCAGCACCCCACGGGACAGGGGCACAGATACGCAGTATTTT.

The chain recombines TRBV6-5 with TRBJ2-1, with D possibly matching TRBD1 (5 bases). Trimming left V 5 bases short and J 4 bases short, with 15 bases between. The CDR3 contains 15 residues. Germline V gene data show CDR1 as MNHEY and CDR2 as SVGAGI. In nucleotides, the CDR3 is TGTGCCAGCAGTCCTCCAGGGCTATCATACAATGAGCAGTTCTTC. Protein: CASSPPGLSYNEQFF.

The V and J genes are TRBV5-1 and TRBJ1-1, with 9 bases aligning to TRBD1. The CDR3 has 15 amino acids. With 5 bases clipped from V and 4 bases from J, the junction kept 9 bases outside the gene matches. Germline CDR1 SGHRS, CDR2 YFSETQ. CDR3: CASSKRDRDSTEAFF. The CDR3 bases are TGCGCCAGCAGTAAACGGGACAGGGATTCCACTGAAGCTTTCTTT. Complete variable domain (other parts from reference TRBV5-1 and TRBJ1-1): KAGVTQTPRYLIKTRGQQVTLSCSPISGHRSVSWYQQTPGQGLQFLFEYFSETQRNKGNFPGRFSGRQFSNSRSEMNVSTLELGDSALYLCASSKRDRDSTEAFFGQGTRLTVV.

With respect to this clone: Other DNA sequences in the same sample also yield this CDR3. The genes are TRBV7-2 and TRBJ1-1, with D possibly being TRBD1 (6 bases). Germline V gene sequence: CDR1 SGHTA, CDR2 FQGNSA. There are 15 residues in the CDR3. V was pared by 3 bases and J by 2 bases, with 13 bases between. CDR3 sequence: CASSLSGRGNTEAFF. The CDR3 DNA follows: TGTGCCAGCAGCTTGAGTGGCAGGGGCAACACTGAAGCTTTCTTT.

The chain carries TRBV19 and TRBJ1-5, with 9 bases lining up with TRBD1. The CDR3 has 14 residues. Germline V gene sequence: CDR1 LNHDA, CDR2 SQIVND (reference sequence). V trimming: 4 bases; J trimming: 4 bases; junction bases outside the gene matches: 2. The CDR3 protein is CASSTGTGNQPQHF. CDR3 coding DNA: TGTGCCAGTAGTACGGGGACAGGGAATCAGCCCCAGCATTTT.

The chain couples TRBV7-9 to TRBJ1-3; unclear D gene. The CDR3 spans 14 residues. Per germline, CDR1 SEHNR and CDR2 FQNEAQ (reference sequence). The V and J ends lost 5 bases and 1 base respectively, with 9 bases between them. The CDR3 reads CASSLGVSGNTIYF. The CDR3, as DNA: TGTGCCAGCAGCCTGGGAGTATCTGGAAACACCATATATTTT.